This T cell receptor beta chain was recovered during a study of shared clonotypes between healthy human individuals. For the study at large: CD4 naive and memory got three plates each, CD8 naive two, CD8 memory one.

CD45RA+ naive and CD45RA-negative memory subsets were separated from CD4+ cells. Deep-level assay runs were performed. Original analysis: Filtering differed for immunoSEQ, which gave only junction sequences without quality scores. TCRdb keeps only in-frame clones here, not all; method: immunoSEQ multiplex PCR. From that table come the V and J calls and clone size; the DNA was used to work out D and trimming. Found here are millions of clones, 80% to 95% of them singletons; the top ten hold roughly 0.36%. V was clipped by 4 bases and J by 8 bases, with 18 bases between them. This CDR3 is built from 15 residues. From germline, CDR1 is SGHRS and CDR2 YFSETQ.

The chain joins TRBV5-1 to TRBJ1-4; D uncertain. The sequencing sample was made of naive CD4+ T cells from PBMCs. Noted subset: CD45RA+ positively selected. The source is a man younger than 30 in good health. Some clones in this sample may be carry-over from other donors' samples. CDR3 in DNA: TGCGCCAGCAGCGGAGGTCCCAGCGGGGTCGAAAAACTGTTTTTT. Its protein product is CASSGGPSGVEKLFF.